The T cell receptor beta chain described here comes from a study of blood T cell repertoires in COVID-19. Across the whole study: The cDNA or gDNA used as material had been derived from T cells, B-cell-depleted T cells, or PBMCs.

Original handling: Researchers report that nucleated cell counts were estimated from reference gene primer amplification. The table came from immunoSEQ multiplex PCR; TCRdb's copy has only in-frame clones and leaves some out. V and J calls and clone size come straight from that table; D and trimming were deduced from the DNA. This repertoire shows more than 350,000 clones, 80% to 90% found once; its top ten account for 1%. Germline trimming cut 3 bases from V and 4 bases from J; bases unmatched to any gene: 9. There are 17 residues in the CDR3. Germline lookup yields CDR1 LGHNA and CDR2 YNFKEQ. Living in under 30 US areas, the participants were between about 18 and 100 years of age. Among Cohort 3 donors, those recovered had two negative PCRs, clearance, or symptom resolution.

This rearrangement joins TRBV4-2 to TRBJ1-1, with 12 positions matching TRBD1. Sequencing was performed on PBMCs or T cells enriched from blood (not recorded which). The TCR was taken from a man younger than 35 who had recovered from COVID-19. The CDR3 DNA reads as TGTGCCAGCAGCCATGAACCCCCGGGACAGGGGGCCACTGAAGCTTTCTTT. It yields the protein CASSHEPPGQGATEAFF.